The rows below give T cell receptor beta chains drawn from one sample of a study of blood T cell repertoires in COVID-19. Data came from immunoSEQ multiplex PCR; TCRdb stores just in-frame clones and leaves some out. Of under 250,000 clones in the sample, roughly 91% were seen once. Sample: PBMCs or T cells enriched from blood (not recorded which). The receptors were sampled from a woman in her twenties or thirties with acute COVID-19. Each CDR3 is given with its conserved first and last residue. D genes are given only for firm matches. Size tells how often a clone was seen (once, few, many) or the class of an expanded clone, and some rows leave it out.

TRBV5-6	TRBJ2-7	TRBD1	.	CASSRDRVPSYEQYF	TGTGCCAGCAGCAGAGACAGGGTCCCCTCCTACGAGCAGTACTTC
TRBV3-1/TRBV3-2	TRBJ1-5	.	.	CASSQASQTPQHF	TGTGCCAGCAGCCAGGCTTCTCAAACGCCCCAGCATTTT
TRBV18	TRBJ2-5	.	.	CASSPEGGAQYF	TGTGCCAGCTCACCAGAAGGGGGGGCCCAGTACTTC
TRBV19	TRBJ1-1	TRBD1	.	CASSSTGDTEAFF	TGTGCCAGTAGTTCAACAGGGGACACTGAAGCTTTCTTT
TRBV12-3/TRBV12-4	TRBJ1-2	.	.	CASSFMGADGYTF	TGTGCCAGCAGTTTTATGGGGGCGGATGGCTACACCTTC
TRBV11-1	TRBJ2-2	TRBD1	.	CASSPRQGRAGELFF	TGTGCCAGCAGCCCCAGACAGGGCCGGGCCGGGGAGCTGTTTTTT
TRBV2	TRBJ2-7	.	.	CASYEAMSSYEQYF	TGTGCCAGCTATGAGGCTATGAGCTCCTACGAGCAGTACTTC
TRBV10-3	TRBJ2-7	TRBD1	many	CAISPGQSSSYEQYF	TGTGCCATCAGCCCGGGACAGAGCTCTTCCTACGAGCAGTACTTC
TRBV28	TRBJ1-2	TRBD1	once	CASSFVGGTAHNYGYTF	TGTGCCAGCAGCTTTGTAGGAGGGACAGCCCATAACTATGGCTACACCTTC
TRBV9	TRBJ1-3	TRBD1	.	CASSSGQGGSAGNTIYF	TGTGCCAGCAGCTCTGGACAGGGGGGATCTGCTGGAAACACCATATATTTT